This TCR beta chain was identified in a study of cytomegalovirus exposure and HLA in healthy donors. Primers included in the PCR were 60 Vbeta and 13 Jbeta primers. Clones were read by immunoSEQ multiplex PCR, and TCRdb kept only the in-frame ones, dropping some. The data hold 100,000 to 130,000 clones, with 65% to 80% observed a single time. This CDR3 region has 14 residues. Germline values: CDR1 SGHNT, CDR2 YYREEE (reference sequence). The V gene lost 1 base and the J gene lost 7 bases, with 14 bases spanning the gap. The sequencing input was PBMCs. V and J are TRBV5-4 and TRBJ1-2, with no clear D. This sequence was found in a male donor in good health and CMV-seronegative. CDR3 nucleotides: TGTGCCAGCAGCTTGCCCTCTCCCCCGGGTGGCTACACCTTC. The encoded protein is CASSLPSPPGGYTF.